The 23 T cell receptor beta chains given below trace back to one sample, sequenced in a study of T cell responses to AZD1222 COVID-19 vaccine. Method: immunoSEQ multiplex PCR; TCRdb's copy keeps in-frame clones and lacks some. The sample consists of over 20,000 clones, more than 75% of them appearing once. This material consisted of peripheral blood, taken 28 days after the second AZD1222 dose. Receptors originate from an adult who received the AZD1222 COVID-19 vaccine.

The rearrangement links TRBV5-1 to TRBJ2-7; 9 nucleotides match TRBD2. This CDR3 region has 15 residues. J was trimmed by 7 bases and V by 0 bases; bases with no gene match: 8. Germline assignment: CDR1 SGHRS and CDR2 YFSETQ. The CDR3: CASSLDASGAQEQYF. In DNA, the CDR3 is TGCGCCAGCAGCTTGGACGCTAGCGGGGCCCAGGAGCAGTACTTC.

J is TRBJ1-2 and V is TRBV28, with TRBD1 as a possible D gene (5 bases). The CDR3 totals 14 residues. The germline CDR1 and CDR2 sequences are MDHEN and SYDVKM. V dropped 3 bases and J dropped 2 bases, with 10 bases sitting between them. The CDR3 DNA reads TGTGCCAGCAGTTTCGGGGCAGGGAACTATGGCTACACCTTC. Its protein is CASSFGAGNYGYTF.

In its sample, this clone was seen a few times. CDR3 in DNA: TGTGCCAGCAGTTTCGGAGCCTCTGGGGCCAACGTCCTGACTTTC. Protein sequence: CASSFGASGANVLTF. The rearrangement links TRBV6-2 or TRBV6-3 to TRBJ2-6; D is ambiguous. CDR3 size: 15 residues. V lost 4 bases to trimming and J lost 0 bases, with 7 bases between them. The germline CDR1 and CDR2 sequences are MNHEY and SVGEGT.

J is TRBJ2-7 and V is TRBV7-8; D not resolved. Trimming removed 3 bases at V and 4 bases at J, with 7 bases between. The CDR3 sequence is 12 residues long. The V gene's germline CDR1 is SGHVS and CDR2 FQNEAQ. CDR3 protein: CASSFRNYEQYF. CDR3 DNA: TGTGCCAGCAGCTTCAGGAATTACGAGCAGTACTTC.

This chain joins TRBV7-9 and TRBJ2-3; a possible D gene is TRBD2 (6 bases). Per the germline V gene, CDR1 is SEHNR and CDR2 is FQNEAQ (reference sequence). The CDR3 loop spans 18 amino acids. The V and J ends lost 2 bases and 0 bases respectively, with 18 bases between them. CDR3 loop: CASSLMPPGLRSTDTQYF. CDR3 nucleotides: TGTGCCAGCAGCTTAATGCCACCGGGACTCCGGAGCACAGATACGCAGTATTTT.

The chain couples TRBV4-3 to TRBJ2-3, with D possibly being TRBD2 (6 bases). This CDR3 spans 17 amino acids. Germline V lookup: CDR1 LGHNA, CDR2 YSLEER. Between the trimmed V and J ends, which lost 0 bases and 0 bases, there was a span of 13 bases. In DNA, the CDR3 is TGCGCCAGCAGCCAAGATCTATTGCGGGGTAGCACAGATACGCAGTATTTT. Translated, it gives CASSQDLLRGSTDTQYF.

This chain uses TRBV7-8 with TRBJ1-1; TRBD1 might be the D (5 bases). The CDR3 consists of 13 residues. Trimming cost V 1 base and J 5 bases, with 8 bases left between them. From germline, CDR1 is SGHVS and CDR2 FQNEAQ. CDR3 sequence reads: CASSLVEGTEAFF. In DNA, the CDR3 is TGTGCCAGCAGCTTAGTAGAGGGGACTGAAGCTTTCTTT.

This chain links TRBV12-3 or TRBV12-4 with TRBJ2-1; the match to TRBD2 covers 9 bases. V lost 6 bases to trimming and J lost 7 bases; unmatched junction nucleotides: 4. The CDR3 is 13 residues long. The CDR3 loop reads CASRETSGNEQFF. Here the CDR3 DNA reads TGTGCCAGCAGGGAGACTAGCGGAAATGAGCAGTTCTTC.

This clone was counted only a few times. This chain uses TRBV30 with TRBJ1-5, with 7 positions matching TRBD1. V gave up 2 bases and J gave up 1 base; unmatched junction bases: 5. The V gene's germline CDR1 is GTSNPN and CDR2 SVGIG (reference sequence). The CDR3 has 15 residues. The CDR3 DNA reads TGTGCCTGGAGTCGCAACAGGGGAAGCAATCAGCCCCAGCATTTT. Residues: CAWSRNRGSNQPQHF.

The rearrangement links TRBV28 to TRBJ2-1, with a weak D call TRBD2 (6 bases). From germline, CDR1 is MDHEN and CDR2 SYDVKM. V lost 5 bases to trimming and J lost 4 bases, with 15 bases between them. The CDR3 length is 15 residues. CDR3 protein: CASSTGTQVYNEQFF. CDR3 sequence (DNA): TGTGCCAGCAGTACCGGGACTCAGGTGTACAATGAGCAGTTCTTC.

The CDR3 sequence is CSASRTEAFF. The CDR3 DNA follows: TGCAGTGCTAGTCGAACTGAAGCTTTCTTT. The V call is TRBV20-1, the J call TRBJ1-1; unclear D gene. Germline values: CDR1 DFQATT, CDR2 SNEGSKA (reference sequence). This CDR3 is 10 amino acids long. The V end lost 3 bases, the J end lost 5 bases, and 4 bases lay between the germline ends.

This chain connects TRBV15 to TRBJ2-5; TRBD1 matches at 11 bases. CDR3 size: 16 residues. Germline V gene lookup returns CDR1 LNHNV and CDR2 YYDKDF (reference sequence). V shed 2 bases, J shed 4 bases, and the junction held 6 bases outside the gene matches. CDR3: CATSRRTGGLVETQYF. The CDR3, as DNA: TGTGCCACCAGCAGAAGGACAGGGGGCTTAGTAGAGACCCAGTACTTC.

For the CDR3, the DNA is TGTGCCAGCAGCGTAGTAGGGACATCCAATGAGCAGTTCTTC. Translating gives CASSVVGTSNEQFF. V usage is TRBV9 and J usage is TRBJ2-1; D is perhaps TRBD1 (6 bases). Trimming pared 0 bases from V and 6 bases from J, leaving 10 bases between. Germline assignment: CDR1 SGDLS and CDR2 YYNGEE. This CDR3 region has 14 residues.

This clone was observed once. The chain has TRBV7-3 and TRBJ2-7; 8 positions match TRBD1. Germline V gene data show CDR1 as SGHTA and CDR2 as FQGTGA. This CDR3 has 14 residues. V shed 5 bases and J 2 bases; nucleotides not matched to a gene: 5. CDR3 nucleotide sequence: TGTGCCAGCAGCCCCGGACAGGGCCCCTACGAGCAGTACTTC. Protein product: CASSPGQGPYEQYF.

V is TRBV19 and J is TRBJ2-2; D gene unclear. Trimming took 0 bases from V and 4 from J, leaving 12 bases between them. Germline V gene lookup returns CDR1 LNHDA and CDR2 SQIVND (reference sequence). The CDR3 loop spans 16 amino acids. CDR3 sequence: CASSIDLGWGTGELFF. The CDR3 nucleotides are TGTGCCAGTAGTATAGATCTGGGTTGGGGCACCGGGGAGCTGTTTTTT.

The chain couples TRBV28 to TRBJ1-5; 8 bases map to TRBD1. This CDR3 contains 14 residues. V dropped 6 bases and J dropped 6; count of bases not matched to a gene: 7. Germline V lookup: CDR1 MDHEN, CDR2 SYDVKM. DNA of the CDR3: TGTGCCAGCAGCGTAGACAGGGGCGTTCAGCCCCAGCATTTT. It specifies CASSVDRGVQPQHF. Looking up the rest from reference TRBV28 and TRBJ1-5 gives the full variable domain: DVKVTQSSRYLVKRTGEKVFLECVQDMDHENMFWYRQDPGLGLRLIYFSYDVKMKEKGDIPEGYSVSREKKERFSLILESASTNQTSMYLCASSVDRGVQPQHFGDGTRLSIL.

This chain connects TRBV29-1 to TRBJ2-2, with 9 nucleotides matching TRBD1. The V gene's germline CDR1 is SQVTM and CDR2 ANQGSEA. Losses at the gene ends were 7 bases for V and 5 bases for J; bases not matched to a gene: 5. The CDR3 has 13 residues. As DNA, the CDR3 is TGCAGCGCCGGGGACAGGGTGACCGGGGAGCTGTTTTTT. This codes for CSAGDRVTGELFF.

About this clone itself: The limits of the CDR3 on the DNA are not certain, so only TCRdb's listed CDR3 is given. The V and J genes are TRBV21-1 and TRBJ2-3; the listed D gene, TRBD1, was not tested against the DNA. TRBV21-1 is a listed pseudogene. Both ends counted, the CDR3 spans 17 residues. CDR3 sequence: CASSTPWGTGAPDTQYF.

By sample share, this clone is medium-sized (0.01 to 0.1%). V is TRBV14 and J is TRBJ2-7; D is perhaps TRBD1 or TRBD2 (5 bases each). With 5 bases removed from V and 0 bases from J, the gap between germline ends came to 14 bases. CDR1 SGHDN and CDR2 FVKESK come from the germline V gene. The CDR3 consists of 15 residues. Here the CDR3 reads CASSFRDPPSYEQYF. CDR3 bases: TGTGCCAGCAGCTTCCGGGACCCGCCCTCCTACGAGCAGTACTTC.

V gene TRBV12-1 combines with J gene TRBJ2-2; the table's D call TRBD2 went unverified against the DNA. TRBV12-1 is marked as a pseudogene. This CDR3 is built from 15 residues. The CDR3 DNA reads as TGTGCCAGCAGCTTTCGCGAGGGAGCCACCGGGGAGCTGTTTTTT. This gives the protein CASSFREGATGELFF.

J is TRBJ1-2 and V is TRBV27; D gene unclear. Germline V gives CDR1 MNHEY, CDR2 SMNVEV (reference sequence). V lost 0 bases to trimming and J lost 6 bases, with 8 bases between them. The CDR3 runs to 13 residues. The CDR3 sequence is CASSLSKADGYTF. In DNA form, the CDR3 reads TGTGCCAGCAGTTTATCGAAGGCGGATGGCTACACCTTC.

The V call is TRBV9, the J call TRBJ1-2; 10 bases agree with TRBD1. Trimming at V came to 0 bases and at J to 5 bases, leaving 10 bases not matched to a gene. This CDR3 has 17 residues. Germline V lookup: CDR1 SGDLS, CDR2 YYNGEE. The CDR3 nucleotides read TGTGCCAGCAGCGTAGGTAGTGTTGGGGGACAGGGGTATGGCTACACCTTC. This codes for CASSVGSVGGQGYGYTF.

CDR3 in amino acids: CASSAQGFPEAFF. The CDR3 DNA reads as TGTGCCAGCAGTGCGCAAGGGTTCCCTGAAGCTTTCTTT. J is TRBJ1-1 and V is TRBV2; D gene ambiguous. CDR3 size: 13 residues. Trimming removed 4 bases at V and 6 bases at J, with 12 bases between. The germline V gene has CDR1 SNHLY and CDR2 FYNNEI.